A single sample is the source of the 3 T cell receptor beta chains below, sequenced in a study of T-cell memory formation after mild COVID-19. TCRdb reprocessed the 5' RACE reads with MiXCR, giving one entry per CDR3 protein. The profile covers more than 250,000 distinct CDR3 sequences, with over 15% appearing a single time and 22% taken by the ten largest. Sequenced sample: PBMCs or a T cell subset sorted from them (not recorded which). The receptors come from a man aged 18 to 35 who had mild COVID-19 (a few samples of this study predate the infection). Cell type and time point are not known.

This clonotype was seen repeatedly, ten times or more. The chain uses TRBV5-4 and TRBJ2-1; tentative D call: TRBD2 (5 bases). Germline CDR1 SGHNT, CDR2 YYREEE (reference sequence). V lost 4 bases and J 9 bases, leaving 14 bases between the germline ends. The CDR3 is 13 amino acids. CDR3 DNA: TGTGCCAGCAGCGGAGACTATCCGAGTGAGCAGTTCTTC. It translates to CASSGDYPSEQFF.

The rearrangement joins TRBV3-1 to TRBJ2-7; 8 nucleotides match TRBD2. The junction had 11 bases not matched to a gene; V was cut back by 4 bases and J by 6 bases. Germline values: CDR1 LGHDT, CDR2 YNNKEL (reference sequence). The CDR3 runs to 15 residues. CDR3 nucleotide sequence: TGTGCCAGCAGCCTCCAGGGTAGCGGGGTAGGCGAGCAGTACTTC. Encoded protein: CASSLQGSGVGEQYF.

The chain uses TRBV7-9 and TRBJ2-5; D is uncertain. The germline CDR1 and CDR2 sequences are SEHNR and FQNEAQ (reference sequence). V lost 2 bases and J 6 bases, leaving 13 bases between the germline ends. This CDR3 has 14 amino acids. For the CDR3, the DNA is TGTGCCAGCAGCTTATCTGAAGGGTTTAAGACCCAGTACTTC. This translates into CASSLSEGFKTQYF. Using reference TRBV7-9 and TRBJ2-5 for the parts outside the CDR3, the full variable domain is DTGVSQNPRHKITKRGQNVTFRCDPISEHNRLYWYRQTLGQGPEFLTYFQNEAQLEKSRLLSDRFSAERPKGSFSTLEIQRTEQGDSAMYLCASSLSEGFKTQYFGPGTRLLVL.